This T cell receptor (beta chain) comes out of a study of OX40 agonist ivuxolimab in advanced cancers. With respect to the entire study: Ivuxolimab, which targeted the costimulatory receptor OX40 (CD134), was an agonistic, fully human IgG2 monoclonal antibody. The purpose of peripheral TCRbeta sequencing was to test whether ivuxolimab changed TCR sequence diversity and led to clonal T-cell expansion. Among the 52 dose-escalation patients, around 20 had hepatocellular carcinoma, around 15 melanoma, 9 renal cell carcinoma and 9 head and neck cancer. The dose-escalation cohort was 82.7% male with a mean age of about 54 years, ranging from roughly 23 to 79. Patients were allowed to have had prior anti-PD-1, anti-PD-L1 or anti-CTLA-4 therapy, and 40% of the dose-escalation patients had been treated with checkpoint inhibitors. The paper describes the monotherapy dose-escalation part (N of about 54 patients) of the phase I trial of ivuxolimab. Partial responses were achieved by three dose-escalation patients, of whom one had hepatocellular carcinoma and two had cutaneous melanoma. Intravenous ivuxolimab was administered to patients every 2 weeks at six dose levels: 0.01, 0.1, 0.3, 1.5, 3 and 10 mg/kg.

Comments on this clone: Its antigen is still unknown. No per-base quality is available; no much larger clone lies one base away.

Genomic DNA was isolated from the sorted cells so that the TCRbeta CDR3 region could be sequenced. TCRbeta CDR3 regions were sequenced using the immunoSEQ Assay. TCRdb carries this immuneACCESS record with in-frame sequences only. Its versions omit some clonotypes, under half of them owing to an unresolved V gene in the studies checked, with the rest unexplained. The sample records around 53,000 clones, around 84% of which are singletons. The ten largest clones add up to roughly 22% of the sample. The trial excluded patients who had a history of autoimmune disease or were on systemic immunosuppression. Peripheral blood for TCR sequencing was collected from all dose cohorts at baseline, on cycle 4 day 1, and on cycle 7 day 1. The samples were taken from a phase I, first-in-human, multicenter, open-label dose-escalation trial of ivuxolimab. Adults with locally advanced or metastatic melanoma, renal cell carcinoma, hepatocellular carcinoma or head and neck squamous cell carcinoma were enrolled in the trial. Before TCR sequencing, CD4+ T cells and CD8+ T cells from peripheral blood were sorted into separate populations.

On the study overall, not on this receptor specifically: The antigen specificity of the clonally expanded peripheral T cells was not determined. In the 0.1-3.0 mg/kg groups, partial responders had among the lowest normalized peripheral clonal expansion, particularly in CD8+ T cells. On average, CD8+ T cells showed more expanded clones than CD4+ T cells after ivuxolimab. Clonal expansion of both CD4+ and CD8+ blood T cells was observed from baseline to week 6 at doses 0.1 to 3.0 mg/kg. Low levels of normalized T-cell clonal expansion were also seen in some patients who did not respond.

The CDR3 starts with the cysteine, ends with the phenylalanine, and has 15 residues. Here the CDR3 DNA is all that survives: 45 bases in frame from base 1. The germline V gene encodes CDR1 MDHEN and CDR2 SYDVKM. The V end gives up 2 bases and the J end 6 bases, leaving 4 bases in the junction not matched to a gene. Recombination linked TRBV28 to TRBJ2-1; 10 bases in the junction line up with TRBD2. Sequenced here: CD4+ or CD8+ T cells sorted from blood, sampled in a trial of the OX40 agonist ivuxolimab. The TCR was taken from an adult with an advanced solid tumor such as melanoma, head and neck, liver or kidney cancer. The nucleotide sequence reads as follows: TGTGCCAGCAGTTTAAGCGGGGGGGGCGGCAATGAGCAGTTCTTC. This yields the protein CASSLSGGGGNEQFF.